Below, one T cell receptor (beta chain) is given with its context. Its antigen is still unknown. A read error is the likely source, as a far larger clone sits one nucleotide away. CDR1 SGHTS and CDR2 YDEGEE are derived from the germline V gene. The CDR3, from cysteine to phenylalanine, totals 14 residues. CDR3 DNA is the only sequence kept; it has 42 bases, read in frame from the first base. The sample's time point label is to be understood as: before trial treatment. Donors were enrolled in RACIN, a single-arm phase I dose-escalation trial combining nivolumab, ipilimumab, aspirin, low-dose cyclophosphamide and low-dose radiotherapy. Eligible patients had advanced, TIL-negative solid tumors. The sample is drawn from a study of low-dose radiotherapy and immunotherapy resistance in tumors (dated by TCRdb to the early 2020s). At the level of the whole study: Cohort 1 received 0.5 Gy per fraction every 2 weeks, with a prescribed total PTV dose of 6.5 Gy. For Cohort 2, the dose was 1 Gy per fraction given every two weeks, adding up to 13 Gy in total across 26 weeks. Patients were given nivolumab as a 240 mg flat dose every two weeks and ipilimumab at 1 mg/kg every six weeks, with both drugs delivered intravenously. Cyclophosphamide 200 mg/m2 was given intravenously every two weeks, one day before each radiation and immunotherapy administration. Patients took aspirin 300 mg orally once daily for four cycles, starting on cycle 1 day 1. Randomization of trial participants into treatment groups was not performed. Eight patients were included in the translational analysis: three from the first dose cohort and the first five from the second dose cohort.

Reads for this sample came from an Illumina HiSeq 2500. First-strand cDNA was synthesized with Superscript III and a set of TRAV- and TRBV-specific primers, covering both TCRalpha and TCRbeta chains. A roughly 21-cycle PCR with Phusion amplified the TCRs, pairing a constant-region primer with the adapter that was attached to the V primers. The isolated mRNA was amplified using the MessageAmp II aRNA Amplification Kit, with in vitro transcription performed for around 16 hours at 37 degrees C. mRNA for TCR sequencing was isolated with the Dynabeads mRNA DIRECT Purification Kit. Indexed Illumina adapters were added in a second Phusion PCR of 20 to 30 cycles, after which AMPure XP beads were used to purify the products. In the source study's methods: Using custom Perl scripts, TCR sequences encoding the same protein were pooled, out-of-frame sequences were removed, and the abundance of each clonotype was computed. Any TCR sequence supported by only a single read was excluded from analysis. The metrics used to describe the repertoires included Shannon entropy, Gini index, clonality, richness, and the frequency of TCRs shared between repertoires. TCRdb passed the public sequencing reads through fastp at Q25 and MiXCR, retaining productive beta sequences. Rows merge per CDR3 protein into single entries with the most common DNA and genes. These V and J calls derive from TCRdb rather than the authors' analysis. A total of approximately 90,000 distinct CDR3 sequences appear in this sample, 18% of them only once. 2.5% to 3.5% of the sample rests with the top ten.

This TCR derives from a male donor with prostate cancer. The chain is assembled from TRBV5-8 and TRBJ2-7, with 7 central nucleotides matching TRBD1. The specimen was PBMCs, collected before treatment. The nucleotide sequence is given as TGCGCCAGCAGCTTGGCCGGGACAGCCCACGAGCAGTACTTC. It codes for CASSLAGTAHEQYF.